The entry below describes one TCR beta chain. Its target antigen remains unknown. Base quality data are lacking; no much larger clone is found one base away. This sample was taken from a study of OX40 agonist ivuxolimab in advanced cancers. Turning to the overall study: The costimulatory receptor OX40 (CD134) was targeted by ivuxolimab, a fully human IgG2 agonistic monoclonal antibody. Intravenous ivuxolimab was administered to patients every 2 weeks at six dose levels: 0.01, 0.1, 0.3, 1.5, 3 and 10 mg/kg. Among the roughly 50 dose-escalation patients, about 20 had hepatocellular carcinoma, around 15 melanoma, 9 renal cell carcinoma and 9 head and neck cancer. In the dose-escalation cohort, 70% to 85% of patients were male, and the mean age was approximately 60 years with a range of 23 to 79. Patients were allowed to have had prior anti-PD-1, anti-PD-L1 or anti-CTLA-4 therapy, and less than 45% of the dose-escalation patients had previously received checkpoint inhibitors. Partial responses occurred in three dose-escalation patients: two with cutaneous melanoma and one with hepatocellular carcinoma. The point of sequencing TCRbeta in the periphery was to test whether ivuxolimab changed TCR sequence diversity and drove clonal T-cell expansion. The paper describes the monotherapy dose-escalation part (N of about 52 patients) of the phase I trial of ivuxolimab.

CDR3 length: 14 amino acids, cysteine to phenylalanine. CDR3 DNA is the only sequence kept; it has 42 bases, read in frame from the first base. The V and J ends are trimmed by 3 bases and 3 bases, leaving 9 bases between them. In the germline V gene (reference sequence), CDR1 corresponds to MNHEY and CDR2 to SMNVEV. The research as a whole found: The antigen specificity of the clonally expanded peripheral T cells was not determined. At doses of 0.1 to 3.0 mg/kg, clonal expansion of both CD4+ and CD8+ blood T cells was observed from baseline to week 6. After ivuxolimab, expanded clones were on average more numerous among CD8+ T cells than among CD4+ T cells. In partial responders in the 0.1-3.0 mg/kg groups, normalized peripheral clonal expansion was found to be among the lowest, especially among CD8+ T cells. Low levels of normalized T-cell clonal expansion were also shown by some nonresponding patients.

The trial excluded patients who had a history of autoimmune disease or were on systemic immunosuppression. In every dose cohort, peripheral blood was drawn for TCR sequencing at baseline, cycle 4 day 1, and cycle 7 day 1. Samples came from an open-label, multicenter, first-in-human phase I dose-escalation trial of ivuxolimab. Adults with locally advanced or metastatic melanoma, renal cell, hepatocellular, or head and neck squamous cell carcinoma were enrolled in the trial. CD4+ and CD8+ T cells were sorted separately from peripheral blood before TCR sequencing. Genomic DNA was extracted from sorted cells for sequencing of the TCRbeta CDR3 region. The immunoSEQ Assay was used for sequencing of TCRbeta CDR3 regions. The source is immuneACCESS, and TCRdb retained only in-frame sequences with V and J called. Part of the clones is not carried over; for the studies checked, unresolved V genes explain less than half of this, and the remainder is unexplained. Across this sample there are under 14,000 clones, with roughly 80% seen only once. Roughly 34% of the sample goes to the ten largest clones.

This sequence was found in an adult with an advanced solid tumor such as melanoma, head and neck, liver or kidney cancer. Sequenced here: CD4+ or CD8+ T cells sorted from blood, sampled in a trial of the OX40 agonist ivuxolimab. The rearranged segments are TRBV27 and TRBJ1-5; the best D guess is TRBD1, with 5 bases matching. This receptor has the CDR3 CASSFGTFNQPQHF. The nucleotides read TGTGCCAGCAGTTTCGGGACCTTCAATCAGCCCCAGCATTTT.